This T cell receptor (beta chain) was profiled in a study of T cell changes during pregnancy in multiple sclerosis (dated by TCRdb to about 2019). Study-wide context: The study examined how the T cell repertoire changed over the course of pregnancy in women with multiple sclerosis.

A note on this clone: Which antigen it targets is not known. Per-nucleotide qualities are absent, and no much larger clonotype sits a single base away.

The germline V gene gives CDR1 as SGHTA and CDR2 as FQGNSA. The CDR3 starts with the cysteine, ends with the phenylalanine, and has 17 residues. Only the CDR3 DNA is retained, 51 bases long and in frame from the first base. Trimmed from V: 5 bases; trimmed from J: 4 bases; junction bases lacking a gene match: 14. Library preparation was by the immunoSEQ multiplex PCR assay. Not all clones reach the TCRdb copy of this immuneACCESS table, which keeps in-frame sequences only. Checked studies attribute under half of the gap to unresolved V genes and leave the rest unexplained. The sample table records 70,000 to 95,000 clones; over 85% of these occur just once. Jointly, the top ten make up under 2% of the sample.

The receptor's source is a female donor in good health, enrolled as a control in a pregnancy study. Sequencing used peripheral blood, obtained after pregnancy. In this chain, TRBV7-2 is recombined with TRBJ2-1, with 7 central nucleotides matching TRBD2. The CDR3 protein: CASSAKVMSSGYNEQFF. The DNA reads as follows: TGTGCCAGCAGCGCCAAGGTTATGTCTAGCGGATACAATGAGCAGTTCTTC.